The rows below give T cell receptor beta chains drawn from one sample of a study of blood T cell repertoires in COVID-19. Profiling relied on immunoSEQ multiplex PCR, and the TCRdb table lists in-frame clones only, not all of them. The table shows 90,000 to 130,000 clones, with about 72% occurring only once. Sequencing was done on a sample of peripheral blood. All receptors derive from a woman in her fifties or sixties with acute or convalescent COVID-19. Both conserved end residues are part of each CDR3. Clone size appears in some rows only: once, few, many, or a class for an expanded clone.

size	V	J	CDR3
few	TRBV12-3/TRBV12-4	TRBJ1-1	CASSTGSGRGFF
-	TRBV5-1	TRBJ1-6	CASSQGQGAYSPLHF
-	TRBV5-4	TRBJ1-3	CASSRGRSGNTIYF
-	TRBV5-1	TRBJ1-1	CASSFRGNTEAFF
-	TRBV25-1	TRBJ1-5	CASYGDQPQHF
-	TRBV30	TRBJ2-1	CAWRLRDRITYNEQFF
few	TRBV6-1	TRBJ1-2	CASSEGGVGYTF
-	TRBV4-3	TRBJ2-7	CASSQDWRTHEQYF
-	TRBV20-1	TRBJ2-5	CSAKPSGTQYF
-	TRBV5-4	TRBJ1-2	CASSLAGALGYTF
-	TRBV19	TRBJ2-1	CATTGTSGGRGEQFF
-	TRBV2	TRBJ2-5	CASSLSPTQETQYF
few	TRBV19	TRBJ1-5	CASSEDRPGNQPQHF
once	TRBV11-2	TRBJ1-4	CASSLLGGSEKLFF
-	TRBV2	TRBJ1-6	CASSRTGVSPLHF